These 27 T cell receptor beta chains were all obtained from the same sample, sequenced in a study of T cell repertoires in cytomegalovirus infection. TCRdb ran MiXCR on the reads and lists one entry per CDR3 protein. The table shows more than 650,000 distinct CDR3 sequences, with 35% occurring only once. Material for sequencing was PBMCs. The receptors originated from a human donor in good health (CMV status not recorded). Some clones in this sample may be carry-over from other donors' samples.

This chain uses TRBV28 with TRBJ2-1, with 12 bases lining up with TRBD2. The length of the CDR3 is 19 residues. V dropped 6 bases and J dropped 9; count of bases not matched to a gene: 21. The germline V gene encodes CDR1 MDHEN and CDR2 SYDVKM. CDR3 loop: CASRLLTGSSGRGVGEQFF. Here the CDR3 DNA reads TGTGCCAGCAGGCTCTTGACAGGATCTAGCGGGAGGGGAGTCGGTGAGCAGTTCTTC.

For this clonotype: The CDR3 carries no conserved terminal phenylalanine or tryptophan, so it likely arises from a read error. The gene calls are TRBV20-1 and TRBJ1-2; D possibly corresponds to TRBD1 (5 bases). V was trimmed by 3 bases and J by 7 bases, leaving 18 bases between them. This CDR3 spans 14 amino acids. Germline assignment: CDR1 DFQATT and CDR2 SNEGSKA (reference sequence). The CDR3, as DNA: TGCAGTGCTAGCGGGCAGGGCGAGTATGGTGGCTACACCTTA. Protein sequence: CSASGQGEYGGYTL.

V is TRBV10-3 and J is TRBJ2-7, with a tentative D call TRBD2 (6 bases). Germline assignment: CDR1 ENHRY and CDR2 SYGVKD. The CDR3 spans 13 residues. The V end lost 10 bases, the J end lost 5 bases, and 18 bases lay between the germline ends. For the CDR3, the DNA is TGTGCCACCCGGACGGAGGGGTCCCACGAGCAGTACTTC. Translating gives CATRTEGSHEQYF.

The chain is built from TRBV19 and TRBJ2-1; 7 bases match TRBD1. Looked up from germline, CDR1 is LNHDA and CDR2 is SQIVND (reference sequence). Losses at the gene ends were 5 bases for V and 8 bases for J; bases not matched to a gene: 12. The CDR3 consists of 15 residues. The CDR3 is CASSDRVAWIDEQFF. The CDR3 DNA is TGTGCCAGTAGTGACAGGGTAGCCTGGATCGATGAGCAGTTCTTC.

The chain has TRBV29-1 and TRBJ2-3; unclear D gene. Germline CDR1 reads SQVTM; CDR2 reads ANQGSEA. The CDR3 contains 15 residues. Trimming removed 2 bases from V and 0 bases from J, with 12 bases in between. CDR3 in amino acids: CSVEILGRSTDTQYF. The CDR3 DNA reads as TGCAGCGTTGAAATTCTAGGTCGTAGCACAGATACGCAGTATTTT.

This chain uses TRBV6-1 with TRBJ2-6, with a possible D match to TRBD2 (5 bases). The germline V gene encodes CDR1 MNHNS and CDR2 SASEGT. The V end was cut by 8 bases, the J end by 0 bases, with 11 bases between. The CDR3 extends over 15 amino acids. CDR3 sequence reads: CASVGESSGANVLTF. CDR3 DNA sequence: TGTGCCAGCGTTGGGGAGAGCTCTGGGGCCAACGTCCTGACTTTC.

The gene calls are TRBV10-3 and TRBJ2-6; D might be TRBD2 (6 bases). There are 15 residues in the CDR3. V was trimmed by 8 bases and J by 0 bases, leaving 11 bases between them. Germline loops: CDR1 ENHRY, CDR2 SYGVKD. CDR3 amino acids: CAIDWGVSGANVLTF. CDR3 nucleotides: TGTGCCATCGATTGGGGGGTCTCTGGGGCCAACGTCCTGACTTTC.

The V call is TRBV20-1, the J call TRBJ2-5, with 10 bases fitting TRBD2. Germline assignment: CDR1 DFQATT and CDR2 SNEGSKA (reference sequence). Trimming at V came to 6 bases and at J to 4 bases, leaving 14 bases not matched to a gene. The CDR3 has 16 amino acids. CDR3 bases: TGCAGTGCCCCCAGGGGAAGGCTAGCGGGGGTAGAGACCCAGTACTTC. Protein: CSAPRGRLAGVETQYF.

This clonotype was detected only once. This chain connects TRBV4-2 to TRBJ1-4, with 9 bases fitting TRBD1. The CDR3 has 19 amino acids. The V and J ends lost 0 bases and 5 bases, in that order; junction bases with no gene match: 13. Germline V lookup: CDR1 LGHNA, CDR2 YNFKEQ. CDR3 nucleotides: TGTGCCAGCAGCCAAGAACCGGGACAGGGCAGTAATAGGAATGAAAAACTGTTTTTT. Its protein product is CASSQEPGQGSNRNEKLFF.

This clonotype was recorded only once. The rearrangement joins TRBV9 to TRBJ1-5; 7 bases align to TRBD1. The trim removed 5 bases at V and 7 bases at J, leaving 9 bases unmatched. The CDR3 totals 14 residues. Looked up from germline, CDR1 is SGDLS and CDR2 is YYNGEE. Here the CDR3 reads CASREQGLRQPQHF. DNA of the CDR3: TGTGCCAGCAGGGAACAGGGGTTAAGACAGCCCCAGCATTTT.

This sequence joins TRBV7-9 and TRBJ1-2, with D unclear. The CDR3 has 19 residues. Germline values: CDR1 SEHNR, CDR2 FQNEAQ (reference sequence). V lost 4 bases, J lost 4 bases, and 28 bases lay in between. As DNA, the CDR3 is TGTGCCAGCAGCTCCGGGCACCCCGCCCCGACGGGTTTCGGCTATGGCTACACCTTC. Protein: CASSSGHPAPTGFGYGYTF.

The rearrangement links TRBV10-3 to TRBJ2-1, with TRBD1 matching 11 bases. The V gene end was trimmed by 6 bases and the J gene end by 5 bases; junction bases not matched to a gene: 3. CDR1 and CDR2 (germline): ENHRY, SYGVKD. This CDR3 region has 14 residues. In DNA form, the CDR3 reads TGTGCCATCAGGGGACAGGGGGGAGACAATGAGCAGTTCTTC. It translates to CAIRGQGGDNEQFF.

The V call is TRBV6-1, the J call TRBJ2-1; D is undetermined. The CDR3 has 11 residues. V was shortened by 8 bases and J by 8 bases, with 10 bases between the two germline ends. Germline CDR1 MNHNS, CDR2 SASEGT. This CDR3 is CASWVSDEQFF. In nucleotides, the CDR3 is TGTGCCAGCTGGGTTTCCGATGAGCAGTTCTTC.

Concerning this clonotype: A read error may be the cause here, since a much bigger clone is one base away. Lacking the conserved final phenylalanine or tryptophan, this CDR3 likely reflects a read error. The V call is TRBV7-2, the J call TRBJ2-3, with 9 bases lining up with TRBD2. V gave up 1 base and J gave up 5 bases; unmatched junction bases: 7. In germline, CDR1 is SGHTA, CDR2 FQGNSA. This CDR3 region has 16 residues. The chain's CDR3 is CASSLDSRGGQDTQYL. The CDR3 nucleotides read TGTGCCAGCAGCTTAGACTCGCGGGGGGGCCAAGATACGCAGTATTTG.

This clonotype appeared many times. This chain links TRBV12-3 or TRBV12-4 with TRBJ1-5; the D gene is possibly TRBD1 (5 bases). This CDR3 comprises 12 residues. The V gene lost 5 bases and the J gene lost 9 bases, with 11 bases spanning the gap. CDR3 bases: TGTGCCAGCAGTCCCCCTGGGGGGCCCCAGCATTTT. Residues: CASSPPGGPQHF.

The chain is built from TRBV5-1 and TRBJ2-5; 7 bases are shared with TRBD2. J gave up 3 bases and V 1 base, and 6 bases lay outside the gene matches. Germline CDR1 is SGHRS and CDR2 is YFSETQ. The CDR3 has 15 amino acids. This CDR3 reads CASSLTLADEETQYF. The CDR3 DNA follows: TGCGCCAGCAGCTTGACGCTAGCGGATGAAGAGACCCAGTACTTC.

The V call is TRBV5-1, the J call TRBJ2-3; D ambiguous. Trimming took 2 bases from V and 1 from J, leaving 11 bases between them. The CDR3 sequence is 15 residues long. From germline, CDR1 is SGHRS and CDR2 YFSETQ. The CDR3 DNA reads TGCGCCAGCAGCTTTGCGGCCCCCGGCACAGATACGCAGTATTTT. Its translation: CASSFAAPGTDTQYF.

This CDR3 is CASSLRGVSYEQYF. DNA of the CDR3: TGTGCCAGCAGTCTCAGGGGGGTTTCCTACGAGCAGTACTTC. J is TRBJ2-7 and V is TRBV28; D might be TRBD1 (7 bases). Germline V gives CDR1 MDHEN, CDR2 SYDVKM. Trimming pared 5 bases from V and 1 base from J, leaving 12 bases between. The CDR3 extends over 14 amino acids.

This clonotype was detected only a few times. This chain connects TRBV5-1 to TRBJ2-7; D is uncertain. CDR1 is SGHRS, CDR2 YFSETQ, per germline. Trimming pared 1 base from V and 6 bases from J, leaving 14 bases between. The CDR3 length is 14 residues. The chain's CDR3 is CASSLSGTHLEQYF. The CDR3 bases are TGCGCCAGCAGCTTGTCAGGCACTCATCTCGAGCAGTACTTC.

This clonotype was seen only a few times. The V gene is TRBV6-6, the J gene TRBJ1-1; TRBD1 matches at 10 bases. Germline CDR1 and CDR2: MNHNY and SVGAGI (reference sequence). This CDR3 spans 16 amino acids. The junction had 13 bases not matched to a gene; V was cut back by 7 bases and J by 5 bases. DNA of the CDR3: TGTGCCAGCACCGAAACCCGGACAGGGGGTGGGACTGAAGCTTTCTTT. Its translation is CASTETRTGGGTEAFF.

With respect to this clonotype: One end of the junction fails to match germline, which may point to a read error. The CDR3 is CASSSTQGAQYF. CDR3 nucleotide sequence: TGTGCTAGCAGCTCAACTCAGGGGGCCCAGTACTTC. This chain uses TRBV7-6 with TRBJ2-5, with 7 bases identical to TRBD1. CDR3 length: 12 amino acids. Germline assignment: CDR1 SGHVS and CDR2 FNYEAQ.

The chain has TRBV28 and TRBJ2-4, with 8 bases matching TRBD2. Per germline, CDR1 MDHEN and CDR2 SYDVKM. With V trimmed by 5 bases and J by 1 base, 10 bases remained unmatched. This CDR3 is 17 amino acids long. CDR3: CASSPTGGAGAKNIQYF. The CDR3 DNA follows: TGTGCCAGCAGTCCTACGGGGGGGGCGGGGGCCAAAAACATTCAGTACTTC.

This chain connects TRBV5-1 to TRBJ1-6; TRBD1 matches 7 bases. The CDR3 loop spans 13 amino acids. The germline V gene has CDR1 SGHRS and CDR2 YFSETQ. V lost 4 bases to trimming and J lost 7 bases; unmatched junction nucleotides: 2. The CDR3 nucleotides are TGCGCCAGCAGCGAGGGACAGAATTCACCCCTCCACTTT. Its protein is CASSEGQNSPLHF.

In this sample, this clonotype turned up a few times. The genes are TRBV3-1 and TRBJ1-5; D remains unclear. Germline CDR1 reads LGHDT; CDR2 reads YNNKEL (reference sequence). The CDR3 has 15 residues. V was cut by 2 bases and J by 0 bases, with 8 bases left in between. The CDR3 DNA reads as TGTGCCAGCAGCCAACGACGGGATAGCAATCAGCCCCAGCATTTT. Its translation is CASSQRRDSNQPQHF.

This clonotype was counted many times. The V call is TRBV4-1, the J call TRBJ1-5; tentative D call: TRBD1 (6 bases). The CDR3 extends over 14 amino acids. Trimming removed 3 bases from V and 2 bases from J, with 8 bases in between. CDR1 is MGHRA and CDR2 is YSYEKL in the germline V gene. The CDR3 protein is CASSHPGGNQPQHF. CDR3 bases: TGCGCCAGCAGCCATCCAGGGGGCAATCAGCCCCAGCATTTT.

This clonotype has just one count. The rearrangement joins TRBV29-1 to TRBJ1-1, with 8 bases that match TRBD1. The CDR3 is made up of 10 amino acids. Trimming took 5 bases from V and 14 from J; bases not matched to a gene: 7. Germline V gene lookup returns CDR1 SQVTM and CDR2 ANQGSEA. For the CDR3, the DNA is TGCAGCGTTCGACAGGGGTCAGCCTTCTTT. Protein sequence: CSVRQGSAFF.

With regard to this clonotype: The junction does not match germline at one end; this may be a read error. The chain recombines TRBV6-2 or TRBV6-3 with TRBJ2-7; 13 nucleotides agree with TRBD2. The CDR3 has 17 residues. Germline V lookup: CDR1 MNHEY, CDR2 SVGEGT. CDR3 nucleotides: TGTGCCCGCAGCCAGGGACTAGCGGGAATCGGTAACTACGAGCAGTACTTC. It codes for CARSQGLAGIGNYEQYF.